The clone carrying this TCR beta chain occurred many times. Its target is not known. The trim removed 1 base at V and 2 bases at J, leaving 5 bases unmatched. CDR1 and CDR2 from the germline V gene are LGHNA and YNFKEQ. The CDR3 is 15 amino acids. This specimen comes from a study of T cells after posttransplantation cyclophosphamide. Study findings and constraints: Recipient CMV seropositivity and CMV reactivation strongly tracked TRB clonality.

Generated by immunoSEQ multiplex PCR, the TCRdb table keeps only in-frame clones and is missing some. Recorded here are about 26,000 clones, none singletons. The sample taken for sequencing was PBMCs. This chain links TRBV4-2 with TRBJ2-7, with 7 bases that match TRBD1. This sequence was found in a man in his fifties in good health, CMV-negative, and a related stem cell transplant donor. CDR3 protein: CASSQATGLTYEQYF. The DNA for the CDR3 is TGTGCCAGCAGCCAAGCGACAGGGTTAACCTACGAGCAGTACTTC.